This TCR beta chain was recorded in a study of breast tumors, draining lymph nodes, adjacent tissues. Each CDR3 protein gets one entry after TCRdb re-called the multiplex PCR reads with MiXCR. Found here are about 100,000 distinct CDR3 sequences, 21% of them singletons; the top ten hold approximately 1.3%. The lymph nodes were axillary draining lymph nodes from breast cancer patients. This clonotype was found a few times. Germline values: CDR1 SGHAT, CDR2 FQNNGV. The V end was cut by 5 bases, the J end by 8 bases, with 7 bases between. The CDR3 covers 11 residues. The sequenced material came from axillary lymph node tissue. J is TRBJ2-4 and V is TRBV11-2; unclear D gene. The source of this sequence is a female donor with breast cancer. Some clones in this sample may be carry-over from other donors' samples. The CDR3 spells CASSPRDIQYF. Here the CDR3 DNA reads TGTGCCAGCAGCCCCCGAGACATTCAGTACTTC. The variable domain in full, with the rest retrieved from reference TRBV11-2 and TRBJ2-4, is EAGVAQSPRYKIIEKRQSVAFWCNPISGHATLYWYQQILGQGPKLLIQFQNNGVVDDSQLPKDRFSAERLKGVDSTLKIQPAKLEDSAVYLCASSPRDIQYFGAGTRLSVL.